This T cell receptor (beta chain) came from a study of T cell changes during pregnancy in multiple sclerosis. The V segment lost 0 bases and the J segment 4 bases; nucleotides outside the gene matches: 11. This CDR3 comprises 17 residues. The germline CDR1 and CDR2 sequences are SGHRS and YFSETQ. TCRdb keeps only in-frame clones here, not all; method: immunoSEQ multiplex PCR. Among tens of thousands of clones listed, 85% were seen once. The chain couples TRBV5-1 to TRBJ2-5, with 8 bases aligning to TRBD2. The sequence was obtained from a female donor with multiple sclerosis, enrolled in a pregnancy study. Source: CD8+ T cells from peripheral blood mononuclear cells, taken before pregnancy. DNA for the CDR3: TGCGCCAGCAGCTTGGAAATGGTAGCGGGACTCCCAGAGACCCAGTACTTC. This encodes CASSLEMVAGLPETQYF.